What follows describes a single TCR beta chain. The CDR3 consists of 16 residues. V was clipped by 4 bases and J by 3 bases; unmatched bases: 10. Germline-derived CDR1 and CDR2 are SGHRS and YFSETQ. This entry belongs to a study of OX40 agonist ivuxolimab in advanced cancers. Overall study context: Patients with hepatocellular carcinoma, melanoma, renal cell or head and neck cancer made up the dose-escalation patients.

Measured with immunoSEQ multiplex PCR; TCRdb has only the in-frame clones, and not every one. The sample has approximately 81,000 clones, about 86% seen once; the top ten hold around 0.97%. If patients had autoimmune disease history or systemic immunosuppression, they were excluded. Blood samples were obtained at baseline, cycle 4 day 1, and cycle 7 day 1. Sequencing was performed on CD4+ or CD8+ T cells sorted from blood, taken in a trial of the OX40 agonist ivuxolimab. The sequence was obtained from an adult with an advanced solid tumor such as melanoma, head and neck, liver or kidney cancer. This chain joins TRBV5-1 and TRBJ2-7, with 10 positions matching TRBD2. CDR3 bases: TGCGCCAGCAGCCCTAGGCCTAGCGGGAGTGGCTACGAGCAGTACTTC. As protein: CASSPRPSGSGYEQYF.